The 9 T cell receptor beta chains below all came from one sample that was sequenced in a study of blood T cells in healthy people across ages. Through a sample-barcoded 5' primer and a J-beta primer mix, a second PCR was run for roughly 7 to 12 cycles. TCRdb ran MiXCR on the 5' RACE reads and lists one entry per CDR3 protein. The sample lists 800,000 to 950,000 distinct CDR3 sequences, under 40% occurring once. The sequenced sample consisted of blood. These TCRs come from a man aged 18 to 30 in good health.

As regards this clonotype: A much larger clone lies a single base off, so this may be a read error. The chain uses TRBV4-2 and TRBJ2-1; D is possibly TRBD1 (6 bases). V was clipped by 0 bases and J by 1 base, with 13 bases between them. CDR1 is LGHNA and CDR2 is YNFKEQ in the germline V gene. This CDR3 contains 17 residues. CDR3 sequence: CASSQDLTGQSYNEQFF. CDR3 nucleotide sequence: TGTGCCAGCAGCCAAGATCTCACAGGACAGTCCTACAATGAGCAGTTCTTC.

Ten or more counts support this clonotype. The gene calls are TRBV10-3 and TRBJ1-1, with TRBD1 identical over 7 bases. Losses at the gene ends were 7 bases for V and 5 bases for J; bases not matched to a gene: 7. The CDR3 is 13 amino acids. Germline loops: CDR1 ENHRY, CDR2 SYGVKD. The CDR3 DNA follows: TGTGCCATCAATACAGGGGATGATACTGAAGCTTTCTTT. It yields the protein CAINTGDDTEAFF.

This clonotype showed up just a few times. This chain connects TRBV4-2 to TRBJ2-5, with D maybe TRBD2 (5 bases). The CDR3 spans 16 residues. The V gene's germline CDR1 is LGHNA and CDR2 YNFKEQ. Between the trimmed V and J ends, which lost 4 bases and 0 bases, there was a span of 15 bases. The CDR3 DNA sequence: TGTGCCAGCAGCCCCGGGGAAACCCCCCACCAAGAGACCCAGTACTTC. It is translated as CASSPGETPHQETQYF.

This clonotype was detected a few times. The CDR3 is CAWSVSQSYEQYF. CDR3 coding DNA: TGTGCCTGGAGTGTAAGTCAGAGCTACGAGCAGTACTTC. This sequence joins TRBV30 and TRBJ2-7; D is undetermined. CDR3 length: 13 amino acids. Germline CDR1 reads GTSNPN; CDR2 reads SVGIG (reference sequence). Trimming left V 0 bases short and J 3 bases short, with 9 bases between.

The CDR3 here is CASSQDDLLRPDTQYF. For the CDR3, the DNA is TGTGCCAGCAGCCAAGACGACCTCCTTAGGCCAGATACGCAGTATTTT. The V gene is TRBV3-1, the J gene TRBJ2-3; no definite D call. The CDR3 is 16 residues long. V was trimmed by 0 bases and J by 4 bases, leaving 14 bases between them. Germline V lookup: CDR1 LGHDT, CDR2 YNNKEL (reference sequence).

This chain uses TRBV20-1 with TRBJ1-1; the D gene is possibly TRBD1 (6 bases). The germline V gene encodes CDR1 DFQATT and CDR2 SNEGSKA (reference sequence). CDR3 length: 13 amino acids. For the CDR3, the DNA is TGCAGGGCTCGAAACAGGGTTACTGCTGAAGCTTTCTTT. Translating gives CRARNRVTAEAFF.

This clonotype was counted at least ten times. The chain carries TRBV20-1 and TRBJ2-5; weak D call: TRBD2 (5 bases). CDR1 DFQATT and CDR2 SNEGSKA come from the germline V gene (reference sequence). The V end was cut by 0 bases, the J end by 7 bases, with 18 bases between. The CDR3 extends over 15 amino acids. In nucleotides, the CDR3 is TGCAGTGCTAGAGATCCGGTAGCAGCGGCTGTGACCCAGTACTTC. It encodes CSARDPVAAAVTQYF.

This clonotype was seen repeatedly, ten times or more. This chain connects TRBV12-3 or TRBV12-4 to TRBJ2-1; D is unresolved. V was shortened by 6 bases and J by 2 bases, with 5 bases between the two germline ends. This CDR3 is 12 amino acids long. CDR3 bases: TGTGCCAGCAGATTGCCCTACAATGAGCAGTTCTTC. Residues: CASRLPYNEQFF.

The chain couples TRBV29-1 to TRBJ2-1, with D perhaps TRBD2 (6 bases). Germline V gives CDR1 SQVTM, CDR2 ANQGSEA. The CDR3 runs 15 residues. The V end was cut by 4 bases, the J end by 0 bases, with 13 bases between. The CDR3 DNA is TGCAGCGTTGGGGCTAGCGTTAACTCCTACAATGAGCAGTTCTTC. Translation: CSVGASVNSYNEQFF.